This T cell receptor beta chain is from a study of CD8+ T cells in alopecia areata. The sequencing template was cDNA reverse transcribed from extracted RNA. Using immunoSEQ multiplex PCR, the repertoire was profiled, and TCRdb retains in-frame clones only, with some absent. Among roughly 200,000 clones, roughly three fifths were seen once, and the ten largest hold nearly 5%. Germline CDR1 is SGHDT and CDR2 is YYEEEE. V dropped 6 bases and J dropped 0 bases, with 10 bases sitting between them. This CDR3 has 15 residues. This TCR was recovered from a human donor in good health. The sequenced sample consisted of CD8+ T cells sorted from blood. The chain combines TRBV5-6 with TRBJ1-6; no clear D. Here the CDR3 reads CASILSSSYNSPLHF. The CDR3 region has the DNA TGTGCCAGCATCCTGTCGAGCTCCTATAATTCACCCCTCCACTTT.